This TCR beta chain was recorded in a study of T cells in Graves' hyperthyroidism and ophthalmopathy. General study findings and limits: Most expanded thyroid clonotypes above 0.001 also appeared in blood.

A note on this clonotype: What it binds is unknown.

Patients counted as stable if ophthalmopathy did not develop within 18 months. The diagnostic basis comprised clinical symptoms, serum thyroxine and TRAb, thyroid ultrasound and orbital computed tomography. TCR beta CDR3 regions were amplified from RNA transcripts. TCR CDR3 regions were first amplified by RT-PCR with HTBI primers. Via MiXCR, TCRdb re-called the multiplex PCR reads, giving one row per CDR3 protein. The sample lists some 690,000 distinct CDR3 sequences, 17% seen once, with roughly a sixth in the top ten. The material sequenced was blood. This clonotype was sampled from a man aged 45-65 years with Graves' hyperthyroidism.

In nucleotides, the CDR3 is TGCGCCAGCAGCATCGCCGACAGTAACTATGGCTACACCTTC. Its translation: CASSIADSNYGYTF. The chain combines TRBV5-1 with TRBJ1-2, with D possibly matching TRBD1 (5 bases). Germline V gives CDR1 SGHRS, CDR2 YFSETQ. Trimming left V 4 bases short and J 1 base short, with 11 bases between. CDR3 size: 14 residues. The entire variable domain, with the rest obtained from reference TRBV5-1 and TRBJ1-2, is as follows: KAGVTQTPRYLIKTRGQQVTLSCSPISGHRSVSWYQQTPGQGLQFLFEYFSETQRNKGNFPGRFSGRQFSNSRSEMNVSTLELGDSALYLCASSIADSNYGYTFGSGTRLTVV.